The following is a T cell receptor beta chain sequence with its context. The data originate from a study of T cells after somatic rescue of genetic block. Libraries were prepared by immunoSEQ multiplex PCR; TCRdb keeps only in-frame clonotypes and omits some of them. The sample consists of approximately 110,000 clones, around 90% of them appearing once. With 4 bases removed from V and 8 bases from J, the gap between germline ends came to 12 bases. Looked up from germline, CDR1 is MNHEY and CDR2 is SVGAGI. This CDR3 spans 13 amino acids. Sequencing was done on a sample of peripheral blood mononuclear cells (PBMCs). The chain carries TRBV6-5 and TRBJ2-1, with a possible D match to TRBD2 (5 bases). The clonotype comes from a woman aged 18-29 years. CDR3 loop: CASSSAGVYEQFF. DNA for the CDR3: TGTGCCAGCAGTTCCGCCGGGGTTTATGAGCAGTTCTTC.